A single sample gave rise to the 8 T cell receptor beta chains below, sequenced in a study of T cell responses to AZD1222 COVID-19 vaccine. The protocol was immunoSEQ multiplex PCR, while the TCRdb copy is restricted to in-frame clones and leaves out a portion. This repertoire shows tens of thousands of clones, more than 60% found once; its top ten account for 20% to 25%. The specimen was peripheral blood, collected on day 0 of MenACWY control vaccination. The receptor set was obtained from an adult in good health.

This clone was seen a handful of times. The V gene is TRBV5-1, the J gene TRBJ2-1, with TRBD1 matching 8 bases. In germline, CDR1 is SGHRS, CDR2 YFSETQ. This CDR3 contains 18 residues. V lost 4 bases to trimming and J lost 2 bases; unmatched junction nucleotides: 14. The CDR3 protein is CASSPSPAGTGTYNEQFF. CDR3 sequence (DNA): TGCGCCAGCAGCCCCTCACCCGCCGGGACAGGAACCTACAATGAGCAGTTCTTC.

In the case of this clone: This sample also contains other DNA sequences that code for the same CDR3. CDR3 bases: TGTGCCTGGAGTGTAAATGAAAAACTGTTTTTT. It is translated as CAWSVNEKLFF. The chain is built from TRBV30 and TRBJ1-4, with D uncertain. Germline V gene sequence: CDR1 GTSNPN, CDR2 SVGIG (reference sequence). This CDR3 region has 11 residues. Between the trimmed V and J ends, which lost 0 bases and 5 bases, there was a span of 1 base.

The gene calls are TRBV5-1 and TRBJ2-5, with 10 bases fitting TRBD2. V lost 0 bases to trimming and J lost 2 bases; unmatched junction nucleotides: 7. From germline, CDR1 is SGHRS and CDR2 YFSETQ. The CDR3 runs 17 residues. The CDR3 here is CASSLAPSGGGQETQYF. The CDR3 nucleotides read TGCGCCAGCAGCTTGGCCCCCAGCGGGGGGGGGCAAGAGACCCAGTACTTC. Using reference TRBV5-1 and TRBJ2-5 for the parts outside the CDR3, the full variable domain is KAGVTQTPRYLIKTRGQQVTLSCSPISGHRSVSWYQQTPGQGLQFLFEYFSETQRNKGNFPGRFSGRQFSNSRSEMNVSTLELGDSALYLCASSLAPSGGGQETQYFGPGTRLLVL.

This rearrangement joins TRBV5-8 to TRBJ2-3, with 9 nucleotides matching TRBD2. The CDR3 spans 15 residues. Germline V gene data show CDR1 as SGHTS and CDR2 as YDEGEE. V shed 2 bases, J shed 2 bases, and the junction held 3 bases outside the gene matches. The CDR3: CASSFSGGDTDTQYF. The CDR3 bases are TGTGCCAGCAGCTTTAGCGGGGGCGACACAGATACGCAGTATTTT.

This chain connects TRBV12-3 or TRBV12-4 to TRBJ2-2; D remains unclear. V was trimmed by 5 bases and J by 4 bases, leaving 5 bases between them. This CDR3 has 12 amino acids. CDR3 sequence reads: CASSSSTGELFF. The CDR3 region has the DNA TGTGCCAGCAGTAGCAGCACCGGGGAGCTGTTTTTT.

The V and J genes are TRBV7-8 and TRBJ1-6; D might be TRBD1 (5 bases). This CDR3 contains 18 residues. The V gene's germline CDR1 is SGHVS and CDR2 FQNEAQ. Trimming took off 1 base at V and 0 bases at J, with 13 bases between the two ends. The DNA of the CDR3 is TGTGCCAGCAGCTTAGATGAAAGGGGAAGCTCCTATAATTCACCCCTCCACTTT. Its protein is CASSLDERGSSYNSPLHF.

This clone appeared a single time. The rearrangement links TRBV28 to TRBJ1-6, with D maybe TRBD1 (5 bases). V lost 5 bases, J lost 11 bases, and 19 bases lay in between. The length of the CDR3 is 15 residues. CDR1 and CDR2 (germline): MDHEN, SYDVKM. The CDR3 spells CASSTPGARRTPLHF. The CDR3 region has the DNA TGTGCCAGCAGTACCCCTGGGGCGAGGAGGACACCCCTCCACTTT.

V is TRBV5-1 and J is TRBJ1-1, with D tentatively TRBD1 (5 bases). V lost 4 bases and J lost 5, with 12 bases in between. CDR1 SGHRS and CDR2 YFSETQ come from the germline V gene. This CDR3 has 13 residues. The CDR3 nucleotides read TGCGCCAGCAGCCCAGGGACCGTGACTGAAGCTTTCTTT. Its protein product is CASSPGTVTEAFF.